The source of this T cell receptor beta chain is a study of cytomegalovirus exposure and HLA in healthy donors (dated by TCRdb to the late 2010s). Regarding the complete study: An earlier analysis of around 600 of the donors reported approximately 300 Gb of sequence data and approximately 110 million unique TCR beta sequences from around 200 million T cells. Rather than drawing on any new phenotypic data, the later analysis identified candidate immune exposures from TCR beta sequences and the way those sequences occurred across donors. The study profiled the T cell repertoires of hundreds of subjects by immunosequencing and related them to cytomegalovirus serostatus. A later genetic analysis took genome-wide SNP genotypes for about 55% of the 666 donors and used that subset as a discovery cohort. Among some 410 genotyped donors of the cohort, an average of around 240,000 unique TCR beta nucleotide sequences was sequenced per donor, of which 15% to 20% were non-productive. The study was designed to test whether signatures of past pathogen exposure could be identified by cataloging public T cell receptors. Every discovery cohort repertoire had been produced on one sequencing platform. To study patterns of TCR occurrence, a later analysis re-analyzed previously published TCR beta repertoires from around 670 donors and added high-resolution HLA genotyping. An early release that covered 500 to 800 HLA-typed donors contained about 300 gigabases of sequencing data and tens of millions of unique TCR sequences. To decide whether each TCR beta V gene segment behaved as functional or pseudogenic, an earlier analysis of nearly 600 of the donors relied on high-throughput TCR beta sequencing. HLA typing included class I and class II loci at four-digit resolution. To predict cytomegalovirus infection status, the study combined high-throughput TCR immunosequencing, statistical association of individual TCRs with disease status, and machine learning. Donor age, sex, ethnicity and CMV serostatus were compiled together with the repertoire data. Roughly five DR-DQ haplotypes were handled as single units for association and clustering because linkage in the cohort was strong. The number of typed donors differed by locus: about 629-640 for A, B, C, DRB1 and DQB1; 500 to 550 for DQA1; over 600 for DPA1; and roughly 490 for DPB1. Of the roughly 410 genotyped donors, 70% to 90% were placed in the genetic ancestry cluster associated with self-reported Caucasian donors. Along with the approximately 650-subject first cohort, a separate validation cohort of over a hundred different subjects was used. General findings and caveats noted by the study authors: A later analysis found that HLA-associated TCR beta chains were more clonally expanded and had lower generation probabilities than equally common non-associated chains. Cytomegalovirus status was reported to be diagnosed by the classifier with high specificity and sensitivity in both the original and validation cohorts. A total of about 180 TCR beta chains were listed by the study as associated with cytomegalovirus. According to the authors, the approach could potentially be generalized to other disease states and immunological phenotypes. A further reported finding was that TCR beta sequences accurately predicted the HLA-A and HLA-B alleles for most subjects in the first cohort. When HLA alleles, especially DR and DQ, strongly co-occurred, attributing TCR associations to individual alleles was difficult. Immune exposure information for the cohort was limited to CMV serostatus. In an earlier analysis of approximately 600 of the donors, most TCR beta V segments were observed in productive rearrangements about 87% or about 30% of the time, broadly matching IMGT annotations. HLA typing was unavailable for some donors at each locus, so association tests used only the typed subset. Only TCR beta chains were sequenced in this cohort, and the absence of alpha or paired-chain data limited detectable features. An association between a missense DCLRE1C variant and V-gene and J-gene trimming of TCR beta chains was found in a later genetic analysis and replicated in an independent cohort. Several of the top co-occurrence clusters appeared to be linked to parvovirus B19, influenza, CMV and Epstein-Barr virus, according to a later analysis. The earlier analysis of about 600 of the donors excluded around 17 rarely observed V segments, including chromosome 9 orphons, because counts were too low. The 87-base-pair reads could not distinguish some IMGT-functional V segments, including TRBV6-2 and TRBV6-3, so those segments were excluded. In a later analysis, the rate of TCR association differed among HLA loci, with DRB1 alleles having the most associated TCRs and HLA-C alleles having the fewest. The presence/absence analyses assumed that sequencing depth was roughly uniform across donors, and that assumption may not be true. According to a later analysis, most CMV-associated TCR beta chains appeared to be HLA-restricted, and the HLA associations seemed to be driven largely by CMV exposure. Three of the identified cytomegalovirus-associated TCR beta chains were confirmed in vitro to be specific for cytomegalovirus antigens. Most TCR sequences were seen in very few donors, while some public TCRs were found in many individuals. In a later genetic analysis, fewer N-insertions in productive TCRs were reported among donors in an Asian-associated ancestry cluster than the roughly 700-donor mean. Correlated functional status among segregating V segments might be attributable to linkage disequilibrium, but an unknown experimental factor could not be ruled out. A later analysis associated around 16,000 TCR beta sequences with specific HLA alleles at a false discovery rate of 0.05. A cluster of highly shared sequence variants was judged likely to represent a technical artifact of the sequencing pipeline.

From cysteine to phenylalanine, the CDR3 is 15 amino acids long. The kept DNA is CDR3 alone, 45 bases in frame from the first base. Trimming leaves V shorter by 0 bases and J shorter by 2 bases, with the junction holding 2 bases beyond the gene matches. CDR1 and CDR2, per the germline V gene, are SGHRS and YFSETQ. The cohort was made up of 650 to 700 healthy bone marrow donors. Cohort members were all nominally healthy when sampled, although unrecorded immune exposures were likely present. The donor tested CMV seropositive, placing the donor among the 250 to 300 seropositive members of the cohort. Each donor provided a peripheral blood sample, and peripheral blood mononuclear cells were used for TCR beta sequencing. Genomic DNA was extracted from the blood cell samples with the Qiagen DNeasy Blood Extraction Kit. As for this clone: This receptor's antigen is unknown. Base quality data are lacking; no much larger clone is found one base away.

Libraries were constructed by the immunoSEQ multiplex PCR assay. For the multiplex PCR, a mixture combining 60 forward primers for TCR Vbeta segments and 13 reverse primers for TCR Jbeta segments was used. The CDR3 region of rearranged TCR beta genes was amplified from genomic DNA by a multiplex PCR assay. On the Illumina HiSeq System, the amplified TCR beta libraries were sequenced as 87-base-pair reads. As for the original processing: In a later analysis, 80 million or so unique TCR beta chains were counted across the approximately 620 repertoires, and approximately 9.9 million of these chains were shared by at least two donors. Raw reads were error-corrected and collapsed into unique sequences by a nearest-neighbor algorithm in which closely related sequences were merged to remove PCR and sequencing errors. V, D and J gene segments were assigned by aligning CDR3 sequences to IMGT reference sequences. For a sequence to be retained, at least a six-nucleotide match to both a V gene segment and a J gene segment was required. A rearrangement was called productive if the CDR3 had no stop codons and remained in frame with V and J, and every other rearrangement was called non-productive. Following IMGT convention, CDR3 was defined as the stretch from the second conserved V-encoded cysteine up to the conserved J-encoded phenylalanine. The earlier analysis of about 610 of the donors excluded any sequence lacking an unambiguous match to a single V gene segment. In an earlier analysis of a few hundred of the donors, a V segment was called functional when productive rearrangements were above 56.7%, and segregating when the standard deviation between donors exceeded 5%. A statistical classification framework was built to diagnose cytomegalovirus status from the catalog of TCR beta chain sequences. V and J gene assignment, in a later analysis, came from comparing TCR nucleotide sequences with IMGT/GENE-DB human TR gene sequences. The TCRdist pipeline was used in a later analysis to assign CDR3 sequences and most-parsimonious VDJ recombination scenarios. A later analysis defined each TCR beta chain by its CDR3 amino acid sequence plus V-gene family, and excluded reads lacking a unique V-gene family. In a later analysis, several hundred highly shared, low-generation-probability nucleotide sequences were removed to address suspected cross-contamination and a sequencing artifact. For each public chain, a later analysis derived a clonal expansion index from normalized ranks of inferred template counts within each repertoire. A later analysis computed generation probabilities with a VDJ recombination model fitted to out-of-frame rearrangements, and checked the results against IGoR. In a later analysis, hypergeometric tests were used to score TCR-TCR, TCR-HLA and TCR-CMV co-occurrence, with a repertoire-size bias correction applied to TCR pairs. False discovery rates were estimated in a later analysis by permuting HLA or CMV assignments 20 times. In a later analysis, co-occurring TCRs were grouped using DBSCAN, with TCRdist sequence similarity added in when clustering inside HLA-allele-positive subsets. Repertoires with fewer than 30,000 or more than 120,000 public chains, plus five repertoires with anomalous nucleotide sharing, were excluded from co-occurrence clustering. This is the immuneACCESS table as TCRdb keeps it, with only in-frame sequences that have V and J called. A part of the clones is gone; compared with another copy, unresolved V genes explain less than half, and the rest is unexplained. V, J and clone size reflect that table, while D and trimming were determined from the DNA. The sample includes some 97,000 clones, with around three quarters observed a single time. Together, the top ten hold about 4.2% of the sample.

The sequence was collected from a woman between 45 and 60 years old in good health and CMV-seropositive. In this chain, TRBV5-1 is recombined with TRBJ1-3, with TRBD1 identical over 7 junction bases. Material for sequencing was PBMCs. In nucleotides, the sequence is TGCGCCAGCAGCTTGGCCGACAGGGCTGGAAACACCATATATTTT. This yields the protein CASSLADRAGNTIYF.